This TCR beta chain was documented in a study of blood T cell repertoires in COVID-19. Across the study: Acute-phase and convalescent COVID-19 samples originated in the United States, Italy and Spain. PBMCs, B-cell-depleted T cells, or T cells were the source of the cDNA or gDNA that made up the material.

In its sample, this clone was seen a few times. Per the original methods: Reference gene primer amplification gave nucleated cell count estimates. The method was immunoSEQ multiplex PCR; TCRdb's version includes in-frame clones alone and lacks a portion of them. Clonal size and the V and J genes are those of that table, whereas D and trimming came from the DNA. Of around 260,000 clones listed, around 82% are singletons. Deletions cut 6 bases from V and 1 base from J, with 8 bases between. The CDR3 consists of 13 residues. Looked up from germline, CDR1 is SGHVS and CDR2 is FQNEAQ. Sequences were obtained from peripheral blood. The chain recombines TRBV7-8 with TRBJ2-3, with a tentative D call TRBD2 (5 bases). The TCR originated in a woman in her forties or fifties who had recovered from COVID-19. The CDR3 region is CASRFGGTDTQYF. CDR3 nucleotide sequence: TGTGCCAGCAGGTTCGGGGGCACAGATACGCAGTATTTT.